This T cell receptor beta chain originates from a study of vaccination and CD4 T cells after COVID-19. Oncomine TCR Beta short-read sequencing was applied to DNA from cultured CD4+ T cells. TCRdb re-analysed the PCR reads in MiXCR, keeping a single row per CDR3 protein. The table includes 9,500 to 15,000 distinct CDR3 sequences, under 75% detected once. Germline V gene lookup returns CDR1 SNHLY and CDR2 FYNNEI. The germline V and J ends were trimmed by 2 bases and 0 bases, with 14 bases remaining between them. The CDR3 covers 16 residues. Documented treatment: roughly nine-day PBMC culture with coronavirus spike peptide pools or control peptides (ViraFEST assay). On this clonotype: The target antigen is unknown.

The sample was CD4+ T cells from blood, cultured in vitro, taken before SARS-CoV-2 vaccination. The chain has TRBV2 and TRBJ2-7, with a tentative D call TRBD1 (5 bases). This clonotype was sampled from a human donor who had recovered from COVID-19. CDR3 amino acids: CASSETRTPSSYEQYF. The CDR3 DNA sequence: TGTGCCAGCAGTGAAACAAGGACACCCTCCTCCTACGAGCAGTACTTC.